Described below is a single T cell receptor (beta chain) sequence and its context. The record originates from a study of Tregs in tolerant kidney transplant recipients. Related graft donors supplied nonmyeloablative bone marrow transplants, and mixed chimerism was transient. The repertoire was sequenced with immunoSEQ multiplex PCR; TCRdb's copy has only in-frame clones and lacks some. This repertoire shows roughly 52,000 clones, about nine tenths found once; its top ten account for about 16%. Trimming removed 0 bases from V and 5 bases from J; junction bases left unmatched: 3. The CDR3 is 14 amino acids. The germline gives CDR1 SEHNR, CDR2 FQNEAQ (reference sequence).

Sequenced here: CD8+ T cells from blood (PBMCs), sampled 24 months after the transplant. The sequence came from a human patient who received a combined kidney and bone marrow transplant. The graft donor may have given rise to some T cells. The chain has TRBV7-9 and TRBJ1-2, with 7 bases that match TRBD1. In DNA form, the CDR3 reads TGTGCCAGCAGCTTAGCCGGGACAGCGTATGGCTACACCTTC. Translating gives CASSLAGTAYGYTF.